One sample yielded the 6 T cell receptor beta chains listed below, sequenced in a study of cytomegalovirus exposure and HLA in healthy donors. Vbeta (60) and Jbeta (13) primers were used in the PCR. Assay: immunoSEQ multiplex PCR; the TCRdb copy retains only in-frame clones and omits some. Counted here are about 150,000 clones, 77% occurring once; the ten biggest clones make up 3% to 5%. Sample: PBMCs. The source is a male donor in good health and CMV-seronegative.

CDR3 residues: CASSLSSGRYEQYF. The CDR3 DNA reads TGTGCCAGCAGTTTATCTAGCGGGAGGTACGAGCAGTACTTC. The V call is TRBV27, the J call TRBJ2-7; 10 positions agree with TRBD2. CDR1 is MNHEY and CDR2 is SMNVEV in the germline V gene (reference sequence). The CDR3 runs to 14 residues. V lost 0 bases, J lost 4 bases, and 0 bases stayed unmatched.

The chain carries TRBV27 and TRBJ2-2; D ambiguous. The CDR3 spans 15 residues. Germline assignment: CDR1 MNHEY and CDR2 SMNVEV (reference sequence). Trimming took 6 bases from V and 2 from J, leaving 13 bases between them. CDR3 region: CASSVSRYNTGELFF. The CDR3 DNA follows: TGTGCCAGCAGCGTGAGTCGCTACAACACCGGGGAGCTGTTTTTT.

The gene calls are TRBV9 and TRBJ1-6; D is perhaps TRBD1 (5 bases). With 3 bases removed from V and 5 bases from J, the gap between germline ends came to 9 bases. This CDR3 region has 14 residues. Germline CDR1 and CDR2: SGDLS and YYNGEE. This CDR3 reads CASSAQGNNSPLHF. The CDR3 DNA reads as TGTGCCAGCAGCGCCCAGGGAAATAATTCACCCCTCCACTTT.

J is TRBJ1-4 and V is TRBV19; 8 nucleotides align to TRBD1. With V trimmed by 3 bases and J by 7 bases, 7 bases remained unmatched. This CDR3 is built from 15 residues. Germline CDR1 and CDR2: LNHDA and SQIVND (reference sequence). CDR3 amino acids: CASSIPGQDSEKLFF. The DNA of the CDR3 is TGTGCCAGTAGTATTCCGGGACAGGATTCTGAAAAACTGTTTTTT.

The chain combines TRBV4-1 with TRBJ2-3; no clear D. V was cut by 1 base and J by 1 base, with 12 bases left in between. The germline V gene has CDR1 MGHRA and CDR2 YSYEKL. The CDR3 length is 16 residues. CDR3 DNA sequence: TGCGCCAGCAGCCAAGTGACCCGGCAGGGCACAGATACGCAGTATTTT. The encoded protein is CASSQVTRQGTDTQYF.

The chain employs TRBV28 and TRBJ2-7; 10 bases align to TRBD1. The ends lost 3 bases at V and 6 bases at J; junction bases unmatched: 5. Looked up from germline, CDR1 is MDHEN and CDR2 is SYDVKM. The CDR3 has 14 amino acids. The CDR3 DNA reads TGTGCCAGCAGTTTGGGACAGGGGTTTCGCGAGCAGTACTTC. Amino acid sequence: CASSLGQGFREQYF.